Following are 27 T cell receptor beta chains from one sample sequenced in a study of blood T cell dynamics during melanoma immunotherapy. Time point of the sample: week 3, after first cycle of checkpoint inhibitor. Profiled with immunoSEQ multiplex PCR; TCRdb holds only in-frame clones, not every one. This sample has about 6,300 clones; approximately 85% occur once, and the top ten carry 4% to 6%. This sample comprised blood, obtained from a patient treated with checkpoint blockade. The receptors come from a human donor with melanoma.

J is TRBJ1-6 and V is TRBV7-3; D is unclear. V was cut by 3 bases and J by 7 bases, with 10 bases left in between. This CDR3 contains 14 residues. The V gene's germline CDR1 is SGHTA and CDR2 FQGTGA. The CDR3 region has the DNA TGTGCCAGCAGCTTTTCTCCCAGGAATTCACCCCTCCACTTT. It translates to CASSFSPRNSPLHF.

The chain uses TRBV7-3 and TRBJ1-2; TRBD1 might be the D (6 bases). V shed 0 bases and J shed 5 bases, with 13 bases lying between them. The CDR3 runs to 15 residues. Germline CDR1 and CDR2: SGHTA and FQGTGA. For the CDR3, the DNA is TGTGCCAGCAGCTTAACCCCCTCGGACAGATATGGCTACACCTTC. As protein: CASSLTPSDRYGYTF.

V usage is TRBV1 and J usage is TRBJ1-6; TRBD1 is the table's D call, not checked against the DNA. TRBV1 is listed as a pseudogene. This CDR3 has 14 amino acids. The CDR3 loop is CTSSQHGQNSPLHF. Written as DNA, the CDR3 is TGCACCAGCAGCCAACACGGACAGAATTCACCCCTCCACTTT.

This clone was found a few times. The chain carries TRBV5-4 and TRBJ2-7, with D uncertain. The germline V gene has CDR1 SGHNT and CDR2 YYREEE (reference sequence). CDR3 size: 11 residues. With 0 bases removed from V and 5 bases from J, the gap between germline ends came to 3 bases. The CDR3 here is CASSLADEQYF. DNA of the CDR3: TGTGCCAGCAGCTTGGCAGACGAGCAGTACTTC.

This chain joins TRBV5-1 and TRBJ2-6; 8 bases agree with TRBD2. Germline-derived CDR1 and CDR2 are SGHRS and YFSETQ. The CDR3 is made up of 16 amino acids. V lost 0 bases and J lost 2; bases outside the gene matches: 1. Written as DNA, the CDR3 is TGCGCCAGCAGCTTGGACGGGGGGGCTGGGGCCAACGTCCTGACTTTC. Its translation: CASSLDGGAGANVLTF. The full variable domain, completed using reference TRBV5-1 and TRBJ2-6, is KAGVTQTPRYLIKTRGQQVTLSCSPISGHRSVSWYQQTPGQGLQFLFEYFSETQRNKGNFPGRFSGRQFSNSRSEMNVSTLELGDSALYLCASSLDGGAGANVLTFGAGSRLTVL.

CDR3 residues: CSSRASGKRQFF. DNA of the CDR3: TGCAGCTCAAGAGCGTCCGGGAAGAGGCAGTTCTTC. The chain uses TRBV29-1 and TRBJ2-1, with a weak D call TRBD2 (5 bases). The germline V gene encodes CDR1 SQVTM and CDR2 ANQGSEA. The CDR3 extends over 12 amino acids. V lost 8 bases and J 12 bases, leaving 20 bases between the germline ends.

V and J are TRBV29-1 and TRBJ2-5; tentative D call: TRBD2 (6 bases). This CDR3 has 15 residues. V dropped 1 base and J dropped 4 bases, with 16 bases sitting between them. Germline V gene data show CDR1 as SQVTM and CDR2 as ANQGSEA. The CDR3 region has the DNA TGCAGCGTTGAAGCACTAGCAGGGCAAGGAGAGACCCAGTACTTC. This gives the protein CSVEALAGQGETQYF.

The chain has TRBV7-9 and TRBJ2-1, with D tentatively TRBD1 (5 bases). Per germline, CDR1 SEHNR and CDR2 FQNEAQ (reference sequence). The CDR3 is 15 residues long. V dropped 1 base and J dropped 6 bases, with 13 bases sitting between them. This chain's CDR3 is CASSLGSVRGNEQFF. The CDR3 bases are TGTGCCAGCAGCTTAGGATCCGTAAGGGGCAATGAGCAGTTCTTC.

The gene calls are TRBV13 and TRBJ2-5; D call uncertain. Between the trimmed V and J ends, which lost 5 bases and 1 base, there was a span of 8 bases. The CDR3 covers 13 residues. Germline V gene lookup returns CDR1 PRHDT and CDR2 FYEKMQ (reference sequence). The DNA for the CDR3 is TGTGCCAGCAGCCCCACTATCCAAGAGACCCAGTACTTC. This translates into CASSPTIQETQYF.

The chain recombines TRBV27 with TRBJ1-1, with D possibly being TRBD1 (6 bases). CDR3 length: 14 amino acids. The germline CDR1 and CDR2 sequences are MNHEY and SMNVEV (reference sequence). Between the trimmed V and J ends, which lost 5 bases and 5 bases, there was a span of 15 bases. The CDR3 DNA follows: TGTGCCAGCAGTCCCCTGGACAGTCGGACTGAAGCTTTCTTT. Translated, it gives CASSPLDSRTEAFF.

V gene TRBV18 combines with J gene TRBJ1-1; TRBD1 matches 7 bases. The CDR3 is 17 amino acids. Looked up from germline, CDR1 is KGHSH and CDR2 is LQKENI. Losses at the gene ends were 6 bases for V and 4 bases for J; bases not matched to a gene: 17. The CDR3 nucleotides are TGTGCCAGCTCGCCGATTACAGGGGATAGTGGTTCCACTGAAGCTTTCTTT. Its translation is CASSPITGDSGSTEAFF.

This sequence joins TRBV7-2 and TRBJ1-2, with D maybe TRBD1 (5 bases). Germline loops: CDR1 SGHTA, CDR2 FQGNSA. The germline V and J ends were trimmed by 5 bases and 8 bases, with 12 bases remaining between them. The CDR3 spans 12 residues. This chain's CDR3 is CASSARGAGYTF. The CDR3, as DNA: TGTGCCAGCAGCGCACGGGGCGCGGGCTACACCTTC. Based on the CDR3 plus reference TRBV7-2 and TRBJ1-2, the full variable domain is GAGVSQSPSNKVTEKGKDVELRCDPISGHTALYWYRQSLGQGLEFLIYFQGNSAPDKSGLPSDRFSAERTGGSVSTLTIQRTQQEDSAVYLCASSARGAGYTFGSGTRLTVV.

The gene calls are TRBV6-4 and TRBJ1-2; D unclear. V lost 2 bases to trimming and J lost 2 bases, with 3 bases between them. CDR1 and CDR2 from the germline V gene are MRHNA and SNTAGT. The CDR3 runs to 12 residues. DNA for the CDR3: TGTGCCAGCAGTGACAGGAACTATGGCTACACCTTC. The encoded protein is CASSDRNYGYTF.

The rearrangement joins TRBV10-3 to TRBJ2-3, with D hard to call. Trimming took off 6 bases at V and 2 bases at J, with 15 bases between the two ends. The CDR3 is 15 amino acids. Germline V gives CDR1 ENHRY, CDR2 SYGVKD. The CDR3 sequence: CAISASGRPTDTQYF. DNA of the CDR3: TGTGCCATCAGCGCGAGTGGCAGGCCCACAGATACGCAGTATTTT.

The CDR3 sequence is CASRRTGAGNTGELFF. CDR3 bases: TGTGCCAGCAGACGAACGGGGGCCGGAAACACCGGGGAGCTGTTTTTT. The chain is built from TRBV2 and TRBJ2-2; D tentatively reads TRBD1 or TRBD2 (6 bases each). The V and J ends lost 6 bases and 2 bases respectively, with 16 bases between them. CDR3 size: 16 residues. CDR1 and CDR2 (germline): SNHLY, FYNNEI.

The chain couples TRBV4-1 to TRBJ2-3; 12 nucleotides agree with TRBD2. Germline trimming cut 2 bases from V and 3 bases from J; bases unmatched to any gene: 9. The germline V gene has CDR1 MGHRA and CDR2 YSYEKL. The CDR3 is 18 residues long. CDR3 DNA sequence: TGCGCCAGCAGCCAATACCACCTGACTAGCGGGGGAACAGATACGCAGTATTTT. It translates to CASSQYHLTSGGTDTQYF.

The chain employs TRBV7-9 and TRBJ1-4, with D possibly TRBD1 on 5 matching bases. The CDR3 runs to 14 residues. V was clipped by 4 bases and J by 7 bases, with 13 bases between them. The germline V gene encodes CDR1 SEHNR and CDR2 FQNEAQ (reference sequence). The CDR3 reads CASSSGGGGEKLFF. CDR3 coding DNA: TGTGCCAGCAGCTCCGGTGGCGGGGGTGAAAAACTGTTTTTT.

This chain connects TRBV30 to TRBJ1-2; unclear D gene. V was shortened by 4 bases and J by 7 bases, with 16 bases between the two germline ends. In germline, CDR1 is GTSNPN, CDR2 SVGIG (reference sequence). This CDR3 is built from 13 residues. This chain's CDR3 is CAWTLNYGVGYTF. CDR3 nucleotide sequence: TGTGCCTGGACCCTGAACTACGGGGTTGGCTACACCTTC.

CDR3 in amino acids: CASSLSQQEHYGYTF. CDR3 sequence (DNA): TGTGCCAGCAGTTTATCACAACAGGAGCACTATGGCTACACCTTC. This rearrangement joins TRBV27 to TRBJ1-2, with a weak D call TRBD1 (5 bases). The ends were cut back, 0 bases at V and 3 bases at J, with 11 bases in the middle. From germline, CDR1 is MNHEY and CDR2 SMNVEV (reference sequence). The CDR3 has 15 amino acids.

The chain links TRBV5-6 to TRBJ2-7, with D perhaps matching TRBD1 or TRBD2 (7 bases each). The ends were cut back, 4 bases at V and 4 bases at J, with 18 bases in the middle. The CDR3 runs to 15 residues. Looked up from germline, CDR1 is SGHDT and CDR2 is YYEEEE. The CDR3 is CASSPWEGAFYEQYF. In DNA form, the CDR3 reads TGTGCCAGCAGCCCCTGGGAGGGGGCCTTTTACGAGCAGTACTTC.

There are a few counts of this clone. V gene TRBV5-4 combines with J gene TRBJ2-1; TRBD2 matches at 8 bases. Per germline, CDR1 SGHNT and CDR2 YYREEE (reference sequence). The V gene end was trimmed by 4 bases and the J gene end by 10 bases; junction bases not matched to a gene: 13. The CDR3 is 15 amino acids. This CDR3 reads CASSPGGGHLGEQFF. The CDR3 region has the DNA TGTGCCAGCAGCCCGGGCGGGGGGCATTTGGGGGAGCAGTTCTTC.

The chain employs TRBV29-1 and TRBJ2-3; the match to TRBD1 covers 7 bases. The CDR3 covers 14 residues. Germline CDR1 is SQVTM and CDR2 is ANQGSEA. The V segment lost 7 bases and the J segment 3 bases; nucleotides outside the gene matches: 10. The CDR3 DNA reads as TGCAGCGACCGACAGGGCGCGGGTACAGATACGCAGTATTTT. It codes for CSDRQGAGTDTQYF.

This rearrangement joins TRBV9 to TRBJ1-3, with 10 bases fitting TRBD1. CDR3 length: 16 residues. Germline-derived CDR1 and CDR2 are SGDLS and YYNGEE. With V trimmed by 0 bases and J by 3 bases, 3 bases remained unmatched. For the CDR3, the DNA is TGTGCCAGCAGCGTAGGGGACAGGGGAGTTGGAAACACCATATATTTT. As protein: CASSVGDRGVGNTIYF.

The rearrangement links TRBV19 to TRBJ1-4; 10 nucleotides line up with TRBD1. The CDR3 runs 14 residues. The junction had 4 bases not matched to a gene; V was cut back by 4 bases and J by 8 bases. Per germline, CDR1 LNHDA and CDR2 SQIVND (reference sequence). CDR3 amino acids: CASSNRQGAEKLFF. The DNA for the CDR3 is TGTGCCAGTAGTAATCGACAGGGGGCGGAAAAACTGTTTTTT.

This chain joins TRBV6-5 and TRBJ1-2; tentatively, D is TRBD1 (5 bases). Trimming pared 5 bases from V and 2 bases from J, leaving 12 bases between. Germline V CDR1 and CDR2: MNHEY, SVGAGI. The CDR3 length is 14 residues. The CDR3 nucleotides read TGTGCCAGCAGTGAGACAGAGACCAACTATGGCTACACCTTC. It is translated as CASSETETNYGYTF.

The CDR3 DNA reads TGTGCCAGCAGCGGGGGACGCACAGATACGCAGTATTTT. Translated: CASSGGRTDTQYF. The chain recombines TRBV11-3 with TRBJ2-3, with D perhaps matching TRBD1 or TRBD2 (5 bases each). Germline-derived CDR1 and CDR2 are SGHNT and YENEEA. The CDR3 covers 13 residues. V was clipped by 5 bases and J by 1 base, with 7 bases between them.

The chain carries TRBV6-6 and TRBJ1-4; no definite D call. Trimming removed 7 bases from V and 2 bases from J, with 8 bases in between. The CDR3 is made up of 13 amino acids. Germline CDR1 is MNHNY and CDR2 is SVGAGI (reference sequence). This chain's CDR3 is CASKPHTNEKLFF. As DNA, the CDR3 is TGTGCCAGCAAGCCGCATACTAATGAAAAACTGTTTTTT.